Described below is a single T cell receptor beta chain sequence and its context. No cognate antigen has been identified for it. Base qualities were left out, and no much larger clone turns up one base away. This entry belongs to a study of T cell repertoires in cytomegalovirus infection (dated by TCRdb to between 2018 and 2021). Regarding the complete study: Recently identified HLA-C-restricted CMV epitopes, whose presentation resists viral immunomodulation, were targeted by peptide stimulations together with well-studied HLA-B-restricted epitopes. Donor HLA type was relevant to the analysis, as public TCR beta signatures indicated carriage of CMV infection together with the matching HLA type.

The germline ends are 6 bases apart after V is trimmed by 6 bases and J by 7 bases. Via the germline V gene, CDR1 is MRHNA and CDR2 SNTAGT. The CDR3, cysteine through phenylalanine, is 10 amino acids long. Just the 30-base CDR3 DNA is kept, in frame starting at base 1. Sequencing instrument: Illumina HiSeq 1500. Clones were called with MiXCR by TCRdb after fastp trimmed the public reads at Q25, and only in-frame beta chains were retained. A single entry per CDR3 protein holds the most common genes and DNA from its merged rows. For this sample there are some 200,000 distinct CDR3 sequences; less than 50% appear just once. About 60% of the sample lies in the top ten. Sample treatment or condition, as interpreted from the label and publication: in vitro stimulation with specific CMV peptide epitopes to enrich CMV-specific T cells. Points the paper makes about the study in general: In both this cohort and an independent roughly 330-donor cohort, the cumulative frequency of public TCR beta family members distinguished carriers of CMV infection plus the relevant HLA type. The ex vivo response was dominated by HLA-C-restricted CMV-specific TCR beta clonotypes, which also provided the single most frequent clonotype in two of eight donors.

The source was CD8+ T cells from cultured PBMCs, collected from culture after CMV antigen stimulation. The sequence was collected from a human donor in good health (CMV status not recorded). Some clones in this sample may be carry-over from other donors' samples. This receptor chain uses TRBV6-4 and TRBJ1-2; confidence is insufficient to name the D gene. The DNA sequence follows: TGTGCCAGCAGCTGGACTGGCTACACCTTC. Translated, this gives CASSWTGYTF.